The clone carrying this TCR beta chain was observed a few times. No antigen is known for it. The CDR3 sequence is 14 residues long. After removal of 2 bases from V and 6 bases from J, the junction contained 5 bases not matched to a gene. Germline V gives CDR1 SGHDT, CDR2 YYEEEE. These data originate in a study of cytomegalovirus exposure and HLA in healthy donors. Whole-study findings and limits: Among immune exposure information, only CMV serostatus was available.

The PCR ran on 60 Vbeta and 13 Jbeta primers. The protocol was immunoSEQ multiplex PCR, while the TCRdb copy is restricted to in-frame clones and leaves out a portion. This sample has 100,000 to 150,000 clones, with 81% found just once. The receptor's source is a man aged 18 to 29 in good health and CMV-seropositive. Sequenced: PBMCs. The chain recombines TRBV5-6 with TRBJ2-7; 10 nucleotides align to TRBD1. The CDR3 sequence: CASSFWDRGGEQYF. The CDR3, as DNA: TGTGCCAGCAGCTTTTGGGACAGGGGCGGCGAGCAGTACTTC.